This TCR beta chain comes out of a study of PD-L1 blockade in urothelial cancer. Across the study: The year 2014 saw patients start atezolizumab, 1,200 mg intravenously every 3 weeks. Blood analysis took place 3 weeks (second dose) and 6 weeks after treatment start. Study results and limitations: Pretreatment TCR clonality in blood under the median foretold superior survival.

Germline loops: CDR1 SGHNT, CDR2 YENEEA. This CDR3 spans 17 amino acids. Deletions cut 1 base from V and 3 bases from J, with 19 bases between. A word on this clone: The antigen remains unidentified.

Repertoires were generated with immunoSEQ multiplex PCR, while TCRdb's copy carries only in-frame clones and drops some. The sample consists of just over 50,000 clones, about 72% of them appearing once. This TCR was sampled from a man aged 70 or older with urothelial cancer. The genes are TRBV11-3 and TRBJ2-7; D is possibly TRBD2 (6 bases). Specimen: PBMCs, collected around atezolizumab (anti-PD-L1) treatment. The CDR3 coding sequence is TGTGCCAGCAGCTTAGGGGACTCCGACATCATTCTCTACGAGCAGTACTTC. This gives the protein CASSLGDSDIILYEQYF.